The subject of this entry is one T cell receptor (beta chain). The sample originates from a study of T-cell memory formation after mild COVID-19. Each CDR3 protein gets one entry after TCRdb re-called the 5' RACE reads with MiXCR. The table lists 400,000 to 500,000 distinct CDR3 sequences, over 15% of them singletons. Trimming left V 9 bases short and J 8 bases short, with 22 bases between. The CDR3 runs to 15 residues. Germline V gene data show CDR1 as KGHDR and CDR2 as SFDVKD. The chain carries TRBV24-1 and TRBJ2-1; D possibly matches TRBD1 or TRBD2 (6 bases each). This TCR derives from an adult woman who had mild COVID-19 (a few samples of this study predate the infection). Cell type and time point are not known. Sequencing was carried out using PBMCs or a T cell subset sorted from them (not recorded which). The CDR3 coding sequence is TGTGCCACCGGGGACGAAACATCAGGGGAGGATGAGCAGTTCTTC. It yields the protein CATGDETSGEDEQFF.